This section outlines one T cell receptor beta chain sequence together with its context. Its antigen is currently unknown. Use of 60 Vbeta and 13 Jbeta primers characterized the PCR. The protocol was immunoSEQ multiplex PCR, while the TCRdb copy is restricted to in-frame clones and leaves out a portion. The sample shows 150,000 to 200,000 clones, less than 90% of them seen only once. The germline V and J ends were trimmed by 5 bases and 5 bases, with 10 bases remaining between them. From germline, CDR1 is MGHRA and CDR2 YSYEKL. This CDR3 has 12 amino acids. The data originate from a study of cytomegalovirus exposure and HLA in healthy donors. General observations from the study: In terms of immune exposure information, only CMV serostatus was available.

Sequencing was carried out using PBMCs. This chain connects TRBV4-1 to TRBJ2-7, with a tentative D call TRBD2 (6 bases). The origin of this receptor is a boy younger than 18 in good health and CMV-seronegative. CDR3: CASSGTGDEQYF. Written as DNA, the CDR3 is TGCGCCAGCAGCGGGACGGGAGACGAGCAGTACTTC.